This T cell receptor beta chain was profiled in a study of T cell repertoires in cytomegalovirus infection. Study-wide context: Selection of CMV epitopes for the study included recently identified HLA-C-restricted and well-studied HLA-B-restricted ones. Based on public TCR beta signatures, there were indications of CMV infection and of a matching HLA type. Study-wide findings and caveats: The study identified carriers of CMV plus the relevant HLA from cumulative public TCR beta family frequency. CMV-specific TCR beta clonotypes restricted by HLA-C were the ones dominating the ex vivo response.

TCRdb re-analysed the reads in MiXCR, keeping a single row per CDR3 protein. The sample consists of hundreds of thousands of distinct CDR3 sequences, approximately 40% of them appearing once. About this clonotype: Its target is not known.

Germline V gene data show CDR1 as SGHRS and CDR2 as YFSETQ. The CDR3 loop spans 15 amino acids. V was shortened by 1 base and J by 3 bases, with 8 bases between the two germline ends. The rearrangement uses TRBV5-1 and TRBJ2-6, with a tentative D call TRBD2 (6 bases). The clonotype comes from a human donor in good health (CMV status not recorded). Some clones in this sample may be carry-over from other donors' samples. The sample consisted of cultured PBMCs, taken from culture after CMV antigen stimulation. The CDR3 loop is CASSLRRGGANVLTF. The CDR3 DNA reads TGCGCCAGCAGCTTGCGGAGGGGTGGGGCCAACGTCCTGACTTTC.